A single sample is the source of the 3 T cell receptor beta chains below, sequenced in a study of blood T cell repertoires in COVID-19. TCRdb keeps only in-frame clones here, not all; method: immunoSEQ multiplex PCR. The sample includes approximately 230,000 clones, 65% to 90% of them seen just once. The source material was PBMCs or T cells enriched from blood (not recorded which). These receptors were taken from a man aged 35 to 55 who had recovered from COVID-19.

The DNA of the CDR3 is TGTGCCAGCGGCCAAGTTTTGGGACAGGGCTCGGGCGAGCAGTACTTC. This gives the protein CASGQVLGQGSGEQYF. The J gene is TRBJ2-7, the V gene TRBV2; the match to TRBD1 covers 9 bases. Unmatched junction bases numbered 17, after V lost 8 bases and J lost 6 bases. The CDR3 is made up of 16 amino acids. Per the germline V gene, CDR1 is SNHLY and CDR2 is FYNNEI.

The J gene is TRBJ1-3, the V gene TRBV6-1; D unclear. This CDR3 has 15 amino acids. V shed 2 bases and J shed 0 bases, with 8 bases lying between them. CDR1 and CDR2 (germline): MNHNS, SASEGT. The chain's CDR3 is CASSEWRISGNTIYF. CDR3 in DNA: TGTGCCAGCAGTGAATGGAGGATCTCTGGAAACACCATATATTTT.

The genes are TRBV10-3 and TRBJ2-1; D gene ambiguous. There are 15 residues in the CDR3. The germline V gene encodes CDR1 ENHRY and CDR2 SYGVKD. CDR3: CATSDKQSSYNEQFF. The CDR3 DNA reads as TGTGCAACCTCTGACAAGCAGAGCTCCTACAATGAGCAGTTCTTC.